This T cell receptor (beta chain) was captured by sequencing in a study of identifying expanded T cells in peripheral blood. V lost 0 bases to trimming and J lost 3 bases; unmatched junction nucleotides: 12. There are 17 residues in the CDR3. CDR1 SQVTM and CDR2 ANQGSEA come from the germline V gene. Healthy donors had no documented immune events, such as infections, while sampled. Study-wide points: Across healthy donors, higher total template counts meant significantly greater approximately 2-week count variance. Technical replicates showed roughly 1.2 changed clones; roughly two weeks about 16; four weeks 19.

Clones were sequenced by immunoSEQ multiplex PCR, and TCRdb holds only the in-frame ones, with some missing. The repertoire includes 70,000 to 100,000 clones, roughly 86% of them detected once, and about 4.2% sits in the top ten. Note on this clone: What it binds is unknown.

This receptor was taken from a person aged 18 to 70 in good health. Specimen: blood. The genes are TRBV29-1 and TRBJ2-3, with 7 bases aligning to TRBD1. CDR3 DNA: TGCAGCGTTGAAGAGGGCCTGGGGACAGAGAATACAGATACGCAGTATTTT. This gives the protein CSVEEGLGTENTDTQYF.